This passage covers 29 T cell receptor beta chains from one sample sequenced in a study of cytomegalovirus exposure and HLA in healthy donors. PCR amplification relied on 60 Vbeta primers (plus 13 Jbeta primers). Using immunoSEQ multiplex PCR, the repertoire was profiled, and TCRdb retains in-frame clones only, with some absent. The data contain 80,000 or so clones, about three quarters of them singletons. Sequencing used PBMCs. The source of these receptors is a male donor in good health and CMV-seropositive.

The J gene is TRBJ1-6, the V gene TRBV6-5; D is possibly TRBD1 (5 bases). This CDR3 region has 13 residues. Trimming removed 4 bases from V and 8 bases from J, with 9 bases in between. In germline, CDR1 is MNHEY, CDR2 SVGAGI. CDR3 coding DNA: TGTGCCAGCAGTTCTCAGGGTTATTCACCCCTCCACTTT. It is translated as CASSSQGYSPLHF.

This clone was counted a few times. The rearrangement joins TRBV27 to TRBJ2-7, with D maybe TRBD1 (6 bases). Between the trimmed V and J ends, which lost 6 bases and 3 bases, there was a span of 18 bases. Germline CDR1 MNHEY, CDR2 SMNVEV (reference sequence). The CDR3 consists of 15 residues. The CDR3 bases are TGTGCCAGCAGCGCCTCAACAGGGTTTGACTACGAGCAGTACTTC. The encoded protein is CASSASTGFDYEQYF.

The J gene is TRBJ2-1, the V gene TRBV7-3, with D maybe TRBD2 (5 bases). This CDR3 is 14 amino acids long. Deletions cut 3 bases from V and 4 bases from J, with 10 bases between. Looked up from germline, CDR1 is SGHTA and CDR2 is FQGTGA. The CDR3, as DNA: TGTGCCAGCAGCTTTGAGGGCGGGTACAATGAGCAGTTCTTC. It translates to CASSFEGGYNEQFF.

The CDR3 nucleotides are TGTGCCAGCAGCTTTACAGTTGGGCAGTACTTC. This gives the protein CASSFTVGQYF. J is TRBJ2-7 and V is TRBV7-9, with no clear D. Between the trimmed V and J ends, which lost 3 bases and 9 bases, there was a span of 9 bases. Per the germline V gene, CDR1 is SEHNR and CDR2 is FQNEAQ (reference sequence). The CDR3 runs 11 residues.

This rearrangement joins TRBV14 to TRBJ2-1, with D perhaps matching TRBD2 (6 bases). Trimming removed 3 bases from V and 1 base from J, with 10 bases in between. Per the germline V gene, CDR1 is SGHDN and CDR2 is FVKESK. The CDR3 contains 15 residues. The CDR3: CASSHWGGSYNEQFF. CDR3 in DNA: TGTGCCAGCAGCCACTGGGGAGGATCCTACAATGAGCAGTTCTTC.

V and J are TRBV5-4 and TRBJ2-7, with 10 bases lining up with TRBD2. V was clipped by 4 bases and J by 4 bases; unmatched bases: 8. The CDR3 spans 15 residues. The germline V gene has CDR1 SGHNT and CDR2 YYREEE (reference sequence). CDR3 loop: CASSRGSGRAYEQYF. CDR3 bases: TGTGCCAGCAGCCGGGGGAGCGGGAGGGCTTACGAGCAGTACTTC.

The chain is built from TRBV7-8 and TRBJ2-2; D gene uncertain. In germline, CDR1 is SGHVS, CDR2 FQNEAQ. There are 15 residues in the CDR3. Trimming shortened V by 6 bases and J by 0 bases, and 11 bases separated the two germline ends. The CDR3 DNA reads as TGTGCCAGCAGGTTGACAAGGCCGAACACCGGGGAGCTGTTTTTT. The encoded protein is CASRLTRPNTGELFF.

This chain connects TRBV11-2 to TRBJ2-1; TRBD2 aligns across 11 bases. This CDR3 has 16 amino acids. Germline loops: CDR1 SGHAT, CDR2 FQNNGV. V trimming: 3 bases; J trimming: 4 bases; junction bases outside the gene matches: 5. The CDR3 sequence: CASSLTSGNKYNEQFF. The CDR3 DNA sequence: TGTGCCAGCAGCTTGACTAGCGGGAATAAATACAATGAGCAGTTCTTC.

The CDR3 region has the DNA TGTGCCAGCAGCTTAACACGTACCTACGAGCAGTACTTC. This translates into CASSLTRTYEQYF. The chain has TRBV7-2 and TRBJ2-7; D is undetermined. Germline V gene data show CDR1 as SGHTA and CDR2 as FQGNSA. The CDR3 spans 13 residues. Trimming pared 2 bases from V and 2 bases from J, leaving 7 bases between.

A few counts support this clone. This chain uses TRBV6-1 with TRBJ2-2; TRBD1 might be the D (5 bases). Germline V lookup: CDR1 MNHNS, CDR2 SASEGT. V was shortened by 5 bases and J by 5 bases, with 9 bases between the two germline ends. CDR3 size: 13 residues. The CDR3 here is CASSLQGTGELFF. As DNA, the CDR3 is TGTGCCAGCAGTCTCCAGGGAACCGGGGAGCTGTTTTTT.

The rearrangement joins TRBV18 to TRBJ2-7; 7 bases are a match to TRBD1. The CDR3 has 14 amino acids. V gave up 4 bases and J gave up 4 bases; unmatched junction bases: 7. The germline gives CDR1 KGHSH, CDR2 LQKENI. The CDR3 coding sequence is TGTGCCAGCTCACTCCGACAGGGAGAATACGAGCAGTACTTC. Encoded protein: CASSLRQGEYEQYF.

The chain employs TRBV9 and TRBJ2-7; a weak D match, TRBD2 (6 bases). Deletions cut 2 bases from V and 6 bases from J, with 18 bases between. Germline V gene sequence: CDR1 SGDLS, CDR2 YYNGEE. CDR3 size: 15 residues. The CDR3 spells CASSVRGAKGTEQYF. The CDR3 DNA is TGTGCCAGCAGCGTTCGCGGGGCTAAAGGGACCGAGCAGTACTTC. Full variable domain (missing parts from reference TRBV9 and TRBJ2-7): DSGVTQTPKHLITATGQRVTLRCSPRSGDLSVYWYQQSLDQGLQFLIQYYNGEERAKGNILERFSAQQFPDLHSELNLSSLELGDSALYFCASSVRGAKGTEQYFGPGTRLTVT.

V usage is TRBV11-2 and J usage is TRBJ1-2; the match to TRBD1 covers 10 bases. CDR1 is SGHAT and CDR2 is FQNNGV in the germline V gene. This CDR3 is built from 17 residues. The junction had 13 bases not matched to a gene; V was cut back by 1 base and J by 8 bases. The CDR3 nucleotides are TGTGCCAGCAGCTTAGCGGCTGGCGGGGACAGGGGCCGGGGCTACACCTTC. It encodes CASSLAAGGDRGRGYTF.

V gene TRBV29-1 combines with J gene TRBJ2-5; possibly TRBD2 for D (6 bases). Germline CDR1 SQVTM, CDR2 ANQGSEA. This CDR3 contains 12 residues. Trimming shortened V by 6 bases and J by 5 bases, and 13 bases separated the two germline ends. The DNA of the CDR3 is TGCAGCGTCCGGGACTTTAGGGAGACCCAGTACTTC. Amino acid sequence: CSVRDFRETQYF.

This CDR3 is CASSLMSVYEQFF. The CDR3 DNA follows: TGTGCCAGCAGCCTTATGTCAGTCTATGAGCAGTTCTTC. The chain links TRBV14 to TRBJ2-1; no clear D. V lost 4 bases and J 8 bases, leaving 12 bases between the germline ends. Germline V gene data show CDR1 as SGHDN and CDR2 as FVKESK. There are 13 residues in the CDR3. Filled out from reference TRBV14 and TRBJ2-1, the complete variable domain reads EAGVTQFPSHSVIEKGQTVTLRCDPISGHDNLYWYRRVMGKEIKFLLHFVKESKQDESGMPNNRFLAERTGGTYSTLKVQPAELEDSGVYFCASSLMSVYEQFFGPGTRLTVL.

This chain joins TRBV7-9 and TRBJ2-3; 10 bases match TRBD1. V lost 5 bases and J lost 4; bases outside the gene matches: 9. Germline CDR1 reads SEHNR; CDR2 reads FQNEAQ (reference sequence). The CDR3 has 16 residues. The CDR3 loop reads CASSHPTGGFADTQYF. CDR3 nucleotides: TGTGCCAGCAGCCATCCGACAGGGGGCTTCGCAGATACGCAGTATTTT.

This chain uses TRBV6-1 with TRBJ1-5, with TRBD1 matching 8 bases. J gave up 0 bases and V 7 bases, and 5 bases lay outside the gene matches. CDR3 length equals 15 residues. CDR1 and CDR2 from the germline V gene are MNHNS and SASEGT. The DNA of the CDR3 is TGTGCCAGCAAAAGGGGACAGGTTAGCAATCAGCCCCAGCATTTT. Encoded protein: CASKRGQVSNQPQHF.

The chain links TRBV5-8 to TRBJ2-7, with 9 nucleotides matching TRBD1. V trimming: 9 bases; J trimming: 3 bases; junction bases outside the gene matches: 4. The germline CDR1 and CDR2 sequences are SGHTS and YDEGEE. The CDR3 is 12 amino acids. CDR3 residues: CAIPGQGYEQYF. For the CDR3, the DNA is TGTGCCATTCCGGGACAGGGCTACGAGCAGTACTTC.

CDR3: CASSERGSGIGDTQYF. In DNA, the CDR3 is TGTGCCAGCAGTGAAAGGGGTAGCGGGATAGGGGATACGCAGTATTTT. The gene calls are TRBV6-1 and TRBJ2-3; 8 positions match TRBD2. The CDR3 is made up of 16 amino acids. The germline V gene encodes CDR1 MNHNS and CDR2 SASEGT. With V trimmed by 2 bases and J by 6 bases, 10 bases remained unmatched.

This clone was counted between two and nine times. The chain employs TRBV9 and TRBJ2-5; 13 positions agree with TRBD2. Germline-derived CDR1 and CDR2 are SGDLS and YYNGEE. This CDR3 comprises 17 residues. The ends lost 0 bases at V and 2 bases at J; junction bases unmatched: 4. CDR3 loop: CASSVALAGGSQETQYF. CDR3 DNA sequence: TGTGCCAGCAGCGTAGCACTAGCGGGGGGGTCGCAAGAGACCCAGTACTTC.

The chain employs TRBV11-1 and TRBJ2-7; D may be TRBD1 (6 bases). From germline, CDR1 is SGHAT and CDR2 FQDESV (reference sequence). The CDR3 is made up of 15 amino acids. V was trimmed by 0 bases and J by 0 bases, leaving 9 bases between them. The CDR3 nucleotides read TGTGCCAGCAGCTTAGCGACAGGCCTCTCCTACGAGCAGTACTTC. Translated, it gives CASSLATGLSYEQYF.

For this clone: At one end, the junction sequence differs from germline, possibly due to a read error. This chain uses TRBV19 with TRBJ2-7, with 14 nucleotides matching TRBD2. This CDR3 has 16 residues. Looked up from germline, CDR1 is LNHDA and CDR2 is SQIVND (reference sequence). The CDR3 is CASSTSTSGRAIPSDF. As DNA, the CDR3 is TGTGCCAGTAGTACATCGACTAGCGGGAGGGCCATTCCATCGGACTTC.

The V call is TRBV4-2, the J call TRBJ2-7; 9 positions match TRBD2. After removal of 1 base from V and 2 bases from J, the junction contained 3 bases not matched to a gene. There are 15 residues in the CDR3. Germline V CDR1 and CDR2: LGHNA, YNFKEQ. Written as DNA, the CDR3 is TGTGCCAGCAGCCAAGGGGTAGCGGGGGCCTACGAGCAGTACTTC. Translating gives CASSQGVAGAYEQYF.

The chain employs TRBV4-2 and TRBJ2-5; 8 bases line up with TRBD2. The CDR3 totals 16 residues. From germline, CDR1 is LGHNA and CDR2 YNFKEQ. Trimming cost V 3 bases and J 1 base; bases outside gene matches: 7. The CDR3: CASSQAGGGLQETQYF. CDR3 DNA: TGTGCCAGCAGCCAGGCGGGCGGGGGGCTCCAAGAGACCCAGTACTTC.

This chain connects TRBV2 to TRBJ1-2; 8 bases align to TRBD1. Germline CDR1 SNHLY, CDR2 FYNNEI. V shed 0 bases and J 8 bases; nucleotides not matched to a gene: 5. CDR3 length: 14 amino acids. CDR3 sequence reads: CASSEAQGAGGYTF. The CDR3 region has the DNA TGTGCCAGCAGTGAAGCGCAGGGGGCCGGGGGCTACACCTTC.

Remarks on this clone: Other DNA sequences in the same sample also yield this CDR3. The rearrangement uses TRBV5-1 and TRBJ2-7; TRBD2 is a possible D gene (5 bases). The CDR3 has 14 residues. V shed 0 bases and J shed 2 bases, with 9 bases lying between them. CDR1 and CDR2 from the germline V gene are SGHRS and YFSETQ. CDR3 protein: CASSLDPGTYEQYF. The CDR3 bases are TGCGCCAGCAGCTTGGATCCGGGGACCTACGAGCAGTACTTC.

J is TRBJ2-5 and V is TRBV5-1; the match to TRBD1 covers 7 bases. V dropped 1 base and J dropped 5; count of bases not matched to a gene: 5. In germline, CDR1 is SGHRS, CDR2 YFSETQ. The CDR3 length is 14 residues. The CDR3 coding sequence is TGCGCCAGCAGCTTGACACAGGGGTATGAGACCCAGTACTTC. Amino acids: CASSLTQGYETQYF. Complete variable domain (other parts from reference TRBV5-1 and TRBJ2-5): KAGVTQTPRYLIKTRGQQVTLSCSPISGHRSVSWYQQTPGQGLQFLFEYFSETQRNKGNFPGRFSGRQFSNSRSEMNVSTLELGDSALYLCASSLTQGYETQYFGPGTRLLVL.

CDR3 nucleotide sequence: TGTGCCAGCAGTACCGGGACAGGGTCCTACGAGCAGTACTTC. Protein: CASSTGTGSYEQYF. The chain recombines TRBV27 with TRBJ2-7, with 9 bases identical to TRBD1. The CDR3 runs 14 residues. The germline V gene has CDR1 MNHEY and CDR2 SMNVEV (reference sequence). V lost 5 bases, J lost 1 base, and 3 bases stayed unmatched.

DNA for the CDR3: TGTGCCAGCAGCTTGAGCTCCTACGAGCAGTACTTC. Translating it yields CASSLSSYEQYF. The chain has TRBV7-2 and TRBJ2-7; D remains unclear. The germline V gene encodes CDR1 SGHTA and CDR2 FQGNSA. V was clipped by 3 bases and J by 0 bases, with 3 bases between them. This CDR3 is 12 amino acids long.